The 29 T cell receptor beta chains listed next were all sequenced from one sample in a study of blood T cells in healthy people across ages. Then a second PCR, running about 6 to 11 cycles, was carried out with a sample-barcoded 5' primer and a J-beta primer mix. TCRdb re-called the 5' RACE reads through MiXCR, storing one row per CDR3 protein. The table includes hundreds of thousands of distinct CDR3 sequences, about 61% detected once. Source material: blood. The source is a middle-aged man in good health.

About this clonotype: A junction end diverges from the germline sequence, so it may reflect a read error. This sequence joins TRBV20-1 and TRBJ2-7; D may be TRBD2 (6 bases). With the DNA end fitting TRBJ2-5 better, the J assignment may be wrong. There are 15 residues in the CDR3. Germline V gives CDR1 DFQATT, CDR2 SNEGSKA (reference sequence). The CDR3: CSDRDFRDYQETQYF. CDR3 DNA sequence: TGCAGTGATAGAGACTTCCGGGACTACCAAGAGACCCAGTACTTC.

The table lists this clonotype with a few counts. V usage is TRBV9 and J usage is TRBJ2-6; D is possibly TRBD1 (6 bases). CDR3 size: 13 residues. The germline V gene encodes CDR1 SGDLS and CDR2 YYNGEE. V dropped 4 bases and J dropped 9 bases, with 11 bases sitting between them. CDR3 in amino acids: CASSSTGGNVLTF. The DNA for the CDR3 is TGTGCCAGCAGCTCGACAGGTGGCAACGTCCTGACTTTC.

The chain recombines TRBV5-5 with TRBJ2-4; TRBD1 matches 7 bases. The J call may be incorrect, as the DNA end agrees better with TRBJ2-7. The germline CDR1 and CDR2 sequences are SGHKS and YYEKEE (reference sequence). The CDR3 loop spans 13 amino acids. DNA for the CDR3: TGTGCCAGCAGCTCCCGGGACAGTGGCGAGCAGTACTTC. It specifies CASSSRDSGEQYF.

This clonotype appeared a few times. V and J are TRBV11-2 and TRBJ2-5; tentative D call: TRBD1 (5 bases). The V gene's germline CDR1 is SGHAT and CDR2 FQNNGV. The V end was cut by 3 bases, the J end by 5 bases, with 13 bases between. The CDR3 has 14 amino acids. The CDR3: CASSFGHQGETQYF. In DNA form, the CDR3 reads TGTGCCAGCAGCTTCGGACACCAAGGGGAGACCCAGTACTTC.

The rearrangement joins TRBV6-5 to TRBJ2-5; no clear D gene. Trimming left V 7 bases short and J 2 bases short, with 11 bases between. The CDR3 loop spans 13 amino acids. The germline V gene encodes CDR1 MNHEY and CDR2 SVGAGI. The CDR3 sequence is CASNTANQETQYF. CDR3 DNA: TGTGCCAGCAATACAGCGAATCAAGAGACCCAGTACTTC.

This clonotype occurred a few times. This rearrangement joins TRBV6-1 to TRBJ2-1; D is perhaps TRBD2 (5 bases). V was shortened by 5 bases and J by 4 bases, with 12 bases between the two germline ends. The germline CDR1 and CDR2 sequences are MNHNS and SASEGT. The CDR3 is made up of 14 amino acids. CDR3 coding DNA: TGTGCCAGCAGTTTGCGAGGGCTGTACAATGAGCAGTTCTTC. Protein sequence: CASSLRGLYNEQFF.

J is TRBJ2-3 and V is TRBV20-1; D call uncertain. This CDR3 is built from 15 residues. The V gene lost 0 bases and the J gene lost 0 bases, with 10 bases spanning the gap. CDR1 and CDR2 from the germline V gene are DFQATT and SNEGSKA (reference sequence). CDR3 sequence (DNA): TGCAGTGCTAGAGATCCCAGCGTTAGCACAGATACGCAGTATTTT. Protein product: CSARDPSVSTDTQYF.

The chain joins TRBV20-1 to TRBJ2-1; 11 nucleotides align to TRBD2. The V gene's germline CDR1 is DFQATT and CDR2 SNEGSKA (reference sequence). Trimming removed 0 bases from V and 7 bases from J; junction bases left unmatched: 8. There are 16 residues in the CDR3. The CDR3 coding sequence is TGCAGTGCTAGAGATCCCCCTAGCGGGAGGTTGAATGAGCAGTTCTTC. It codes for CSARDPPSGRLNEQFF.

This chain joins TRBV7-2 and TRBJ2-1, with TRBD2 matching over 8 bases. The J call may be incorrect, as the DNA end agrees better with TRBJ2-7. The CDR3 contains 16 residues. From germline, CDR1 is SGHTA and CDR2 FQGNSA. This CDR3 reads CASSLESGGSYNEQYF. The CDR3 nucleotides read TGTGCCAGCAGCTTAGAGAGCGGGGGCTCCTACAATGAGCAGTACTTC.

The chain's CDR3 is CASSLGSELVGPRSTDTQYF. CDR3 sequence (DNA): TGTGCCAGCAGCTTAGGAAGCGAGCTAGTTGGTCCTCGGAGCACAGATACGCAGTATTTT. The gene calls are TRBV7-9 and TRBJ2-3; unclear D gene. The germline V gene encodes CDR1 SEHNR and CDR2 FQNEAQ (reference sequence). The CDR3 covers 20 residues. V lost 1 base to trimming and J lost 0 bases, with 23 bases between them.

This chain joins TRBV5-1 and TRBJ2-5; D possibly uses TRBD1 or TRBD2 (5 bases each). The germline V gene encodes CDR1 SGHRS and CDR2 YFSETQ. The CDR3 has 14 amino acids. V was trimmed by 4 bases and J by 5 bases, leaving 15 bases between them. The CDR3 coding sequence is TGCGCCAGCAGCCCCGGGACCAACGTGGAGACCCAGTACTTC. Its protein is CASSPGTNVETQYF.

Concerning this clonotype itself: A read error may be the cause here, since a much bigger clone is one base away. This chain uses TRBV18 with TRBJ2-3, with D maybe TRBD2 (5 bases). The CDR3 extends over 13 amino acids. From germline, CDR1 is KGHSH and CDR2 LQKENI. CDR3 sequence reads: CASSQTRTDTRYF. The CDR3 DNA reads TGTGCCAGCTCACAAACTAGAACAGATACGCGGTATTTT. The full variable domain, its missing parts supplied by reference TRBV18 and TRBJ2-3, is NAGVMQNPRHLVRRRGQEARLRCSPMKGHSHVYWYRQLPEEGLKFMVYLQKENIIDESGMPKERFSAEFPKEGPSILRIQQVVRGDSAAYFCASSQTRTDTRYFGPGTRLTVL.

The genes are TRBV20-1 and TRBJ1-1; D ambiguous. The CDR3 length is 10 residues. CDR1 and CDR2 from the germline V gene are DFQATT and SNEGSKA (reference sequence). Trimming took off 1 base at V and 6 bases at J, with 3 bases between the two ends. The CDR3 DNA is TGCAGTGCTAGAGGGCCTGAAGCTTTCTTT. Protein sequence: CSARGPEAFF.

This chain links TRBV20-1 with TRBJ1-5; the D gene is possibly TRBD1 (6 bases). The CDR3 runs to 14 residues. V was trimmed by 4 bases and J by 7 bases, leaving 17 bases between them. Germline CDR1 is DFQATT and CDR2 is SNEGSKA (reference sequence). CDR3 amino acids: CSAIQGNVRQPQHF. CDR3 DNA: TGCAGTGCTATACAGGGAAATGTACGCCAGCCCCAGCATTTT.

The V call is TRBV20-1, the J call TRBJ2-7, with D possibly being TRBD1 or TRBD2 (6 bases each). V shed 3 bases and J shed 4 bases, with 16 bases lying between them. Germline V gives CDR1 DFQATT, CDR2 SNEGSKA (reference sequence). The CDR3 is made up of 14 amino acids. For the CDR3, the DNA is TGCAGTGCTAGCGGGGGCATTAGCTCTTACGAGCAGTACTTC. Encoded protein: CSASGGISSYEQYF.

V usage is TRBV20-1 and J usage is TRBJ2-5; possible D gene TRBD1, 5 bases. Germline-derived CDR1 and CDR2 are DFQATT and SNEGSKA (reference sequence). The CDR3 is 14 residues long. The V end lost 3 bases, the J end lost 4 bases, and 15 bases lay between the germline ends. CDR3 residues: CSASFWGNGETQYF. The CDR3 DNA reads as TGCAGTGCTAGTTTTTGGGGCAACGGAGAGACCCAGTACTTC.

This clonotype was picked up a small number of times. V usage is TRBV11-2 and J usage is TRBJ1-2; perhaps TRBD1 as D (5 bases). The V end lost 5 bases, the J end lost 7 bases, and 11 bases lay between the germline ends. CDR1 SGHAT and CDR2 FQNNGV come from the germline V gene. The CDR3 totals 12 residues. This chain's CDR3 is CASSREGSGYTF. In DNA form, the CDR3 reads TGTGCCAGCAGCCGAGAGGGGTCTGGCTACACCTTC.

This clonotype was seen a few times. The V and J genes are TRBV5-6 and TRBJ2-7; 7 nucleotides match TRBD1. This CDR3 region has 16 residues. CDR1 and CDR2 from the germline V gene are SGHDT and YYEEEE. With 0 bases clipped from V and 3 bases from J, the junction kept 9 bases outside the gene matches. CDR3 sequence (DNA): TGTGCCAGCAGCTTGGAGGGGACAGTACAAGTCTACGAGCAGTACTTC. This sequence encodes CASSLEGTVQVYEQYF. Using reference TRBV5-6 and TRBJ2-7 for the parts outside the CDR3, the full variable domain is DAGVTQSPTHLIKTRGQQVTLRCSPKSGHDTVSWYQQALGQGPQFIFQYYEEEERQRGNFPDRFSGHQFPNYSSELNVNALLLGDSALYLCASSLEGTVQVYEQYFGPGTRLTVT.

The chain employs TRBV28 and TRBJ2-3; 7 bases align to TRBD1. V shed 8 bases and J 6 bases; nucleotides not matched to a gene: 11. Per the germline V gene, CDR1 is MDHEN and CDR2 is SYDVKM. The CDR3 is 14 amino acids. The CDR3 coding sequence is TGTGCCAGCGGTTCCCTACAGGGGCCCGATACGCAGTATTTT. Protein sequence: CASGSLQGPDTQYF. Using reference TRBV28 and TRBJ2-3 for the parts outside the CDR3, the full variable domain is DVKVTQSSRYLVKRTGEKVFLECVQDMDHENMFWYRQDPGLGLRLIYFSYDVKMKEKGDIPEGYSVSREKKERFSLILESASTNQTSMYLCASGSLQGPDTQYFGPGTRLTVL.

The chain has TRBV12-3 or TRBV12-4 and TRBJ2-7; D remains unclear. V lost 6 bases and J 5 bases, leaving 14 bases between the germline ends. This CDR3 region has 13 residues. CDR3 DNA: TGTGCCAGCAGAGCTTCTACAGAAAACGAGCAGTACTTC. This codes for CASRASTENEQYF.

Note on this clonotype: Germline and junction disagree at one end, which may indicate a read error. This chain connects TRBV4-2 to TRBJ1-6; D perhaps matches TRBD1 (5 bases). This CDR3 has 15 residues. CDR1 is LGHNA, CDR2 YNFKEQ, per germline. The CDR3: CANSQDKSRDSPLHF. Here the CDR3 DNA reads TGTGCCAACAGCCAAGATAAATCGAGGGACTCACCCCTCCACTTT.

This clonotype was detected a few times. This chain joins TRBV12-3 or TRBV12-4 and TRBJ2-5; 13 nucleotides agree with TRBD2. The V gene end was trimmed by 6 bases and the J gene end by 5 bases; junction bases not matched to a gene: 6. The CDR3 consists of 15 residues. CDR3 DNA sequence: TGTGCCAGCAGCACCGGGACTAGCGGGATTGAGACCCAGTACTTC. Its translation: CASSTGTSGIETQYF.

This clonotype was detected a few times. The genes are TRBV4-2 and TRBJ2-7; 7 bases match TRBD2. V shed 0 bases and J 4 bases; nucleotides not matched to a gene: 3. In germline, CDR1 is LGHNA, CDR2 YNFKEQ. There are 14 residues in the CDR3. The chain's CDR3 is CASSQDRGEYEQYF. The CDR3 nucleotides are TGTGCCAGCAGCCAAGATCGGGGGGAATACGAGCAGTACTTC.

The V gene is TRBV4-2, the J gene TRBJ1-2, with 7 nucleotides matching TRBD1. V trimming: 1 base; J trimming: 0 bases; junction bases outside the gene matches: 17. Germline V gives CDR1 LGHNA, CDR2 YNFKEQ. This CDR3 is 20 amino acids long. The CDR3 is CASSQVTIIVGTAANYGYTF. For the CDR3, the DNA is TGTGCCAGCAGCCAAGTGACAATCATTGTGGGGACAGCAGCTAACTATGGCTACACCTTC.

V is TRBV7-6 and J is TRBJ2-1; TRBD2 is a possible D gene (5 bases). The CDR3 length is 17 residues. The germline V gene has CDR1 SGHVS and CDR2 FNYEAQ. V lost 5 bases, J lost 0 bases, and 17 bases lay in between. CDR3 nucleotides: TGTGCCAGCAGCCGGACGGTCCCTGGGAGCTCCTACAATGAGCAGTTCTTC. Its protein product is CASSRTVPGSSYNEQFF.

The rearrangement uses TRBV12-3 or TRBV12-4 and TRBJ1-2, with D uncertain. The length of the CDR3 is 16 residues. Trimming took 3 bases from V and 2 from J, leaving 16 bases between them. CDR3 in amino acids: CASSFREAQENYGYTF. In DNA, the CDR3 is TGTGCCAGCAGTTTTCGTGAAGCGCAGGAAAACTATGGCTACACCTTC.

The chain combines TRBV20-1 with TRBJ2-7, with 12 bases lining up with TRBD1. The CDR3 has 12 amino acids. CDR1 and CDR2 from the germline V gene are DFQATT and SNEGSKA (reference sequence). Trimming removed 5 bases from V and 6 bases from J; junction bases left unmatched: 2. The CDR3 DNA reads TGCAGTGCTGGGACAGGGGGCGGCGAGCAGTACTTC. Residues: CSAGTGGGEQYF.

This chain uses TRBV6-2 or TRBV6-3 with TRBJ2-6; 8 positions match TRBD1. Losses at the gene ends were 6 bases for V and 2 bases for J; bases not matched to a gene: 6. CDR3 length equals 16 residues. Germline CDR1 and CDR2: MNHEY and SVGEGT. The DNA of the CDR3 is TGTGCCAGCAGAGCTAACAGGGGGACTGGGGCCAACGTCCTGACTTTC. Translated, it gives CASRANRGTGANVLTF.

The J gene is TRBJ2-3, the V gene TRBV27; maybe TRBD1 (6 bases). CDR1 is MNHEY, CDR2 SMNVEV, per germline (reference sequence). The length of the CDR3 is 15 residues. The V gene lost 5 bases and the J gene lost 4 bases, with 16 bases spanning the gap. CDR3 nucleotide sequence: TGTGCCAGCAGTCCGGGACAACTGGTCCCAGATACGCAGTATTTT. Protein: CASSPGQLVPDTQYF.